Listed below are T cell receptor beta chains from one sample, sequenced in a study of beta chain features in type 1 diabetes. Produced via immunoSEQ multiplex PCR; TCRdb's table is partial and in-frame only. This sample has some 500,000 clones, with over 10% found just once. The sequencing input was naive CD4+ T cells from blood. All receptors derive from a woman under 30 in good health. The conserved cysteine and the conserved F or W are not part of the CDR3 here. Fields, in order: V gene, D gene, CDR3 length, CDR3 protein. A D gene is named only where the DNA matches it firmly.

V: TRBV2
D: NA
length: 12
CDR3: ASSQDRDGYGYT

V: TRBV7-2
D: TRBD2
length: 13
CDR3: ASSNRLAGGETQY

V: TRBV7-9
D: NA
length: 13
CDR3: ASSLVGGLNTEAF

V: TRBV27
D: NA
length: 12
CDR3: ASSFWADSRTQY

V: TRBV19
D: NA
length: 11
CDR3: ASSISRVYGYT

V: TRBV30
D: TRBD2
length: 15
CDR3: AWTAGTSGTNGDEQF

V: TRBV9
D: NA
length: 16
CDR3: ASSVGWAGAPPADGYT

V: TRBV5-1
D: NA
length: 13
CDR3: ASSLDGSRADTQY

V: TRBV9
D: NA
length: 12
CDR3: ASSPPRGTGELF

V: TRBV7-2
D: NA
length: 9
CDR3: ASSLTGELF

V: TRBV7-9
D: TRBD1
length: 13
CDR3: ASSLVQGAWETQY

V: TRBV29-1
D: TRBD1
length: 10
CDR3: SVGRTGDEQY

V: TRBV29-1
D: TRBD2
length: 12
CDR3: SVGTSGDPGELF

V: TRBV20-1
D: NA
length: 9
CDR3: SAYWTNEQF

V: TRBV2
D: NA
length: 12
CDR3: ASRAQGSSTEAF

V: TRBV2
D: TRBD1
length: 12
CDR3: ASSVRQGAYRYT

V: TRBV18
D: TRBD1
length: 13
CDR3: ASSPKDRVLVTQY

V: TRBV9
D: NA
length: 12
CDR3: ASSLGVSTGELF

V: TRBV28
D: NA
length: 11
CDR3: ASSFQRNTEAF

V: TRBV27
D: TRBD2
length: 13
CDR3: ASSPTGTSSSEQY

V: TRBV4-2
D: NA
length: 14
CDR3: ASSQDRERGYNEQF

V: TRBV20-1
D: NA
length: 8
CDR3: AAGDPEAF

V: TRBV7-9
D: TRBD1
length: 15
CDR3: ASSLAVGDRAADTQY

V: TRBV7-3
D: NA
length: 11
CDR3: ASSLGAQETQY

V: TRBV6-6
D: NA
length: 10
CDR3: AIMTQGNTIY

V: TRBV18
D: TRBD1
length: 15
CDR3: ASSPPPGTGGTDTQY

V: TRBV20-1
D: NA
length: 9
CDR3: SATPMTEQY

V: TRBV19
D: NA
length: 11
CDR3: ASSIPRALWRT

V: TRBV5-4
D: TRBD2
length: 16
CDR3: ASSPSGTSGRRINEQF

V: TRBV7-7
D: TRBD2
length: 14
CDR3: ASSLRLAGGHNEQF

V: TRBV5-1
D: NA
length: 11
CDR3: ASSPSESSPLH

V: TRBV4-2
D: TRBD1
length: 13
CDR3: ASSSGTANSYEQY

V: TRBV11-1
D: NA
length: 12
CDR3: ASSSTRTVDTQY

V: TRBV7-9
D: TRBD1
length: 12
CDR3: ASSPGQSSTEAF

V: TRBV9
D: TRBD1
length: 13
CDR3: ASSRDRGRWETQY

V: TRBV28
D: NA
length: 16
CDR3: ASSFPAMTGDPQETQY

V: TRBV15
D: NA
length: 14
CDR3: ATSRGGGGSYNEQF

V: TRBV7-9
D: NA
length: 11
CDR3: ASSLNQAGIIY

V: TRBV9
D: NA
length: 12
CDR3: ASSVAQTYNEQF

V: TRBV7-6
D: NA
length: 14
CDR3: ASSLVRPPPYNEQF

V: TRBV29-1
D: TRBD1
length: 10
CDR3: SVDGRGLAQY

V: TRBV7-2
D: NA
length: 11
CDR3: ASSRMDNEKLF

V: TRBV6-5
D: TRBD1
length: 12
CDR3: ASSDRGDGYGYT

V: TRBV4-3
D: TRBD2
length: 13
CDR3: ASSLEAGAYNEQF

V: TRBV5-1
D: NA
length: 12
CDR3: ASSSDSTNEKLF

V: TRBV6-5
D: TRBD1
length: 13
CDR3: ASSPGTGAYNEQF

V: TRBV7-9
D: TRBD2
length: 16
CDR3: ASSPPRGGSSNTGELF

V: TRBV11-3
D: NA
length: 13
CDR3: ASSLGRRSYNEQF

V: TRBV6-5
D: NA
length: 11
CDR3: ASRLRGPAAFT

V: TRBV30
D: NA
length: 11
CDR3: AWRAQGNQPQH

V: TRBV7-9
D: TRBD2
length: 13
CDR3: ASSKLAGERETQY

V: TRBV10-3
D: TRBD2
length: 12
CDR3: AIRGLADTGELF

V: TRBV6-1
D: TRBD1
length: 9
CDR3: ASSDWDRVN

V: TRBV7-9
D: TRBD1
length: 14
CDR3: ASSHKPGQLNTEAF